Listed below are T cell receptor beta chains from one sample, sequenced in a study of blood T cells in healthy people across ages. Via MiXCR, TCRdb re-called the 5' RACE reads, giving one row per CDR3 protein. The sample shows 800,000 to 950,000 distinct CDR3 sequences, 25% to 35% of them seen only once. Another study also made use of these data, one on T cells of mothers and their children.

The specimen was blood. These receptors were obtained from a middle-aged woman in good health. Both conserved end residues are part of each CDR3. Clone size is given for some rows only: seen once, a few or many times, or a class if the clone is expanded.

TRBV29-1	.	13	TRBJ2-4	CSGLSDRPYEQHF
TRBV12-3/TRBV12-4	.	16	TRBJ2-2	CASKLGGVTNTGELFF
TRBV7-2	few	17	TRBJ1-5	CASSWTSSALSNQPQHF
TRBV5-1	.	17	TRBJ1-5	CASSPTPGGGSNQPQHF
TRBV5-1	.	16	TRBJ1-1	CASRPDRGDMNTEAFF
TRBV24-1	few	16	TRBJ2-3	CATSDLGGQGSDTQYF
TRBV10-3	.	15	TRBJ2-1	CAISDPRQTPGRQFF
TRBV2	few	12	TRBJ2-7	CASALLTYEQYF
TRBV6-6	.	15	TRBJ2-6	CASSPTGAGADVLTF
TRBV12-5	.	14	TRBJ2-1	CASGVGGSLKEQFF
TRBV5-5	.	16	TRBJ2-7	CASSNGGAGVFYEQYF
TRBV18	few	15	TRBJ1-1	CASSPQAAMNTEAFF
TRBV18	.	17	TRBJ1-2	CASSPGTQSVVSYGYTF
TRBV11-1	.	19	TRBJ2-6	CASSASRPGELSGANVLTF
TRBV15	.	14	TRBJ1-2	CATSRLGFDYGYTF
TRBV2	.	15	TRBJ2-3	CASSESRSGTDTQYF
TRBV29-1	many	17	TRBJ2-1	CSVNFRDRAYSYNEQFF
TRBV7-2	.	12	TRBJ2-2	CASSFNTGELFF
TRBV5-1	few	16	TRBJ1-1	CASSLAIGQGYPEAFF
TRBV28	.	15	TRBJ2-5	CASSLLVRAEETQYF
TRBV14	.	13	TRBJ2-1	CASSQDLRTLRFF
TRBV12-3/TRBV12-4	many	16	TRBJ2-5	CASSLSLGAGMETQYF
TRBV28	few	13	TRBJ2-5	CASSPAPGWEQYF
TRBV5-5	.	13	TRBJ1-1	CASSLMEANVAFF
TRBV6-5	few	13	TRBJ2-5	CASTLRQGQTQYF
TRBV28	once	17	TRBJ2-5	CASSLVGREGRQETQYF
TRBV25-1	.	15	TRBJ1-2	CASSEFGNSGHGYTF
TRBV5-4	.	14	TRBJ2-3	CASSLGPSSDTQYF
TRBV20-1	.	16	TRBJ2-7	CSAGTASGGARSEQYF
TRBV19	.	16	TRBJ2-1	CASSIALAGGRDEQFF
TRBV7-2	many	16	TRBJ2-3	CASSLEGTSGTDTQYF
TRBV20-1	.	18	TRBJ2-4	CSARGTGELIIAKNIQYF
TRBV27	.	13	TRBJ1-1	CASSLSVATEAFF
TRBV30	.	15	TRBJ2-6	CAWSAGNPGANVRTF
TRBV5-1	.	14	TRBJ1-2	CASSRRGTNYGYTF
TRBV7-2	many	13	TRBJ1-2	CASSPEGGYGYTF
TRBV6-2/TRBV6-3	few	13	TRBJ1-5	CPSKNRRDQPQHF